These 6 T cell receptor beta chains share one sample of origin, sequenced in a study of T cells in Graves' hyperthyroidism and ophthalmopathy. Regions amplified from RNA transcripts were the TCR beta CDR3 regions. Carried out on the TCR CDR3, a first-round RT-PCR used the HTBI primer set. TCRdb itself ran the multiplex PCR reads through MiXCR, one entry per CDR3 protein. Here the sample spans around 300,000 distinct CDR3 sequences, roughly a fifth being singletons. The sample comprised blood. Receptors originate from a man between 45 and 60 years old with Graves' ophthalmopathy.

In its sample, this clonotype was seen many times. V usage is TRBV20-1 and J usage is TRBJ1-2; possible D gene TRBD1, 6 bases. V was clipped by 0 bases and J by 8 bases, with 13 bases between them. Germline V gives CDR1 DFQATT, CDR2 SNEGSKA (reference sequence). The CDR3 is 13 amino acids. CDR3 DNA: TGCAGTGCTAGAGAGTGGGGGGCAGTAGGCTACACCTTC. It encodes CSAREWGAVGYTF.

This clonotype was seen a handful of times. The chain is built from TRBV5-1 and TRBJ2-7; 10 positions agree with TRBD2. This CDR3 is 16 amino acids long. With 2 bases clipped from V and 5 bases from J, the junction kept 10 bases outside the gene matches. In germline, CDR1 is SGHRS, CDR2 YFSETQ. CDR3 protein: CASSFITGTSVDEQYF. The CDR3 nucleotides are TGCGCCAGCAGCTTCATAACCGGGACTAGCGTCGACGAGCAGTACTTC.

This clonotype was found a few times. The chain joins TRBV20-1 to TRBJ1-6; unclear D gene. CDR1 and CDR2 from the germline V gene are DFQATT and SNEGSKA (reference sequence). The V end was cut by 2 bases, the J end by 7 bases, with 9 bases between. CDR3 length equals 13 residues. The CDR3 sequence is CSARTQTNSPLHF. Written as DNA, the CDR3 is TGCAGTGCTAGAACACAGACCAATTCACCCCTCCACTTT.

The chain links TRBV12-5 to TRBJ2-7; D perhaps matches TRBD1 (7 bases). The CDR3 runs 15 residues. With 2 bases removed from V and 2 bases from J, the gap between germline ends came to 13 bases. The germline CDR1 and CDR2 sequences are LGHNT and FRNRAP. Here the CDR3 DNA reads TGTGCTAGTGGTTTGTTGACAGGGAGGCCCTACGAGCAGTACTTC. The encoded protein is CASGLLTGRPYEQYF.

This clonotype was observed a handful of times. The V gene is TRBV4-1, the J gene TRBJ2-7, with 9 nucleotides matching TRBD1. CDR1 and CDR2 from the germline V gene are MGHRA and YSYEKL. The CDR3 spans 19 residues. The V segment lost 0 bases and the J segment 3 bases; nucleotides outside the gene matches: 15. This CDR3 is CASSQDGGTGGALYYEQYF. The CDR3 bases are TGCGCCAGCAGCCAAGACGGGGGAACAGGGGGCGCATTATACTACGAGCAGTACTTC.

V gene TRBV6-5 combines with J gene TRBJ1-5; possibly TRBD1 for D (6 bases). Germline V CDR1 and CDR2: MNHEY, SVGAGI. V was clipped by 2 bases and J by 1 base, with 12 bases between them. The CDR3 runs 16 residues. Here the CDR3 DNA reads TGTGCCAGCAGTTACCAGGGGCAAGGGAGCAATCAGCCCCAGCATTTT. Translating gives CASSYQGQGSNQPQHF.